The T cell receptor beta chain described here comes from a study of blood T cell repertoires in COVID-19. Study background: Samples taken during acute and convalescent COVID-19 were collected in the United States, Italy and Spain.

This CDR3 has 12 amino acids. Germline-derived CDR1 and CDR2 are SNHLY and FYNNEI. The V gene lost 9 bases and the J gene lost 0 bases, with 8 bases spanning the gap. Source study methods: Cell counts per sample came from amplifying reference gene primers. Assay: immunoSEQ multiplex PCR; the TCRdb copy retains only in-frame clones and omits some. V and J calls and clone size are those listed in that table; D and trimming were worked out from the DNA. This table has about 59,000 clones, approximately 79% appearing once. The chain carries TRBV2 and TRBJ1-1; D ambiguous. This receptor was obtained from a man between 60 and 75 years old with acute or convalescent COVID-19. Source material: peripheral blood. The CDR3 is CASSFLNTEAFF. The CDR3 DNA follows: TGTGCCAGTTCTTTCTTGAACACTGAAGCTTTCTTT.